A single sample is the source of the 9 T cell receptor beta chains below, sequenced in a study of T cell responses to AZD1222 COVID-19 vaccine. Sequenced by immunoSEQ multiplex PCR; TCRdb stores in-frame clones only, minus some. This repertoire shows around 140,000 clones, roughly 88% found once; its top ten account for 1.5% to 2%. The material sequenced was peripheral blood, taken 28 days after the second AZD1222 dose. These receptors all come from an adult who received the AZD1222 COVID-19 vaccine.

This chain joins TRBV24-1 and TRBJ2-6; the match to TRBD1 covers 9 bases. CDR3 length: 18 residues. Germline CDR1 KGHDR, CDR2 SFDVKD. V shed 10 bases, J shed 0 bases, and the junction held 12 bases outside the gene matches. The CDR3 DNA reads TGTGCCACATCAAGGTCCGGGACAGGGAACTCTGGGGCCAACGTCCTGACTTTC. It is translated as CATSRSGTGNSGANVLTF.

The J gene is TRBJ2-1, the V gene TRBV6-5; 7 positions agree with TRBD2. With 3 bases clipped from V and 6 bases from J, the junction kept 8 bases outside the gene matches. The germline gives CDR1 MNHEY, CDR2 SVGAGI. This CDR3 has 15 amino acids. The CDR3 DNA follows: TGTGCCAGCAGTTATTGGGGGAGGGCCGGCAATGAGCAGTTCTTC. This sequence encodes CASSYWGRAGNEQFF.

The V and J genes are TRBV25-1 and TRBJ1-2; possible D gene TRBD1, 5 bases. The length of the CDR3 is 17 residues. Germline values: CDR1 MGHDK, CDR2 SYGVNS. Trimming shortened V by 6 bases and J by 1 base, and 21 bases separated the two germline ends. The CDR3 DNA reads as TGTGCCAGCAGAGGGACTGCTATTTCCCCTCTTAACTATGGCTACACCTTC. Protein product: CASRGTAISPLNYGYTF.

This clone was seen just once. The rearrangement joins TRBV5-1 to TRBJ1-1; D unresolved. The CDR3 runs 16 residues. Germline V gives CDR1 SGHRS, CDR2 YFSETQ. Trimming took off 4 bases at V and 0 bases at J, with 16 bases between the two ends. The CDR3 protein is CASSTGRLNMNTEAFF. CDR3 sequence (DNA): TGCGCCAGCAGCACCGGACGACTTAACATGAACACTGAAGCTTTCTTT.

In nucleotides, the CDR3 is TGTGCCAGTACGGGGCGGGGGGTCTACAATGAGCAGTTCTTC. It yields the protein CASTGRGVYNEQFF. The V gene is TRBV19, the J gene TRBJ2-1, with 8 bases lining up with TRBD2. This CDR3 spans 14 amino acids. V shed 7 bases and J 3 bases; nucleotides not matched to a gene: 5. Germline V gene lookup returns CDR1 LNHDA and CDR2 SQIVND (reference sequence).

The chain recombines TRBV19 with TRBJ1-5; TRBD1 matches 7 bases. Trimming at V came to 7 bases and at J to 3 bases, leaving 6 bases not matched to a gene. The CDR3 runs 14 residues. Germline CDR1 LNHDA, CDR2 SQIVND (reference sequence). CDR3 region: CASTEGAYNQPQHF. Written as DNA, the CDR3 is TGTGCCAGTACGGAGGGGGCTTACAATCAGCCCCAGCATTTT.

The CDR3 DNA follows: TGTGCCAGCAGCTTAGTAGTCGTCAGCGAGCAGTTCTTC. It is translated as CASSLVVVSEQFF. This chain links TRBV7-9 with TRBJ2-1; D remains ambiguous. CDR3 length equals 13 residues. Trimming shortened V by 1 base and J by 10 bases, and 11 bases separated the two germline ends. Germline values: CDR1 SEHNR, CDR2 FQNEAQ (reference sequence).

V gene TRBV2 combines with J gene TRBJ2-1; D perhaps matches TRBD2 (6 bases). V gave up 5 bases and J gave up 1 base, with 15 bases separating them. The CDR3 totals 16 residues. Germline CDR1 and CDR2: SNHLY and FYNNEI. The CDR3: CASSSRGGESYNEQFF. In DNA, the CDR3 is TGTGCCAGCAGTTCCCGAGGAGGGGAGTCCTACAATGAGCAGTTCTTC.

This sequence joins TRBV28 and TRBJ2-4; 7 bases align to TRBD1. The CDR3 extends over 13 amino acids. After removal of 6 bases from V and 2 bases from J, the junction contained 1 base not matched to a gene. Germline CDR1 is MDHEN and CDR2 is SYDVKM. DNA for the CDR3: TGTGCCAGCAGGACAGGGTCCAAAAACATTCAGTACTTC. Protein product: CASRTGSKNIQYF.